These 27 T cell receptor beta chains share one sample of origin, sequenced in a study of cytomegalovirus exposure and HLA in healthy donors. PCR amplification relied on 60 Vbeta primers (plus 13 Jbeta primers). This table comes from immunoSEQ multiplex PCR, and its TCRdb copy is limited to in-frame clones, with some not included. The data show about 140,000 clones, about 76% seen once. The source material was PBMCs. These receptors originate from a man in his late teens or twenties in good health and CMV-seronegative.

In this sample, this clone turned up once. The J gene is TRBJ1-4, the V gene TRBV21-1; the tabulated D call, TRBD1, remains unverified against the DNA. TRBV21-1 is termed a pseudogene. The CDR3 totals 18 residues. CDR3 coding DNA: TGTGCCAGCAGCATCGGTCAGGGAACGGTTGCTCATAGTGAAAAACTGTTTTTT. Encoded protein: CASSIGQGTVAHSEKLFF.

This chain uses TRBV5-1 with TRBJ1-2; tentative D call: TRBD1 (5 bases). V was pared by 0 bases and J by 4 bases, with 7 bases between. The CDR3 sequence is 13 residues long. The V gene's germline CDR1 is SGHRS and CDR2 YFSETQ. CDR3 region: CASSLGTGYGYTF. The CDR3 nucleotides read TGCGCCAGCAGCTTGGGCACAGGCTATGGCTACACCTTC.

The table lists this clone with a few counts. For the CDR3, the DNA is TGTGCCAGCAGCTTAAGTAGGACTAGCGGGATTTACGAGCAGTACTTC. This codes for CASSLSRTSGIYEQYF. The chain is built from TRBV11-2 and TRBJ2-7; 12 nucleotides agree with TRBD2. V shed 2 bases, J shed 4 bases, and the junction held 6 bases outside the gene matches. The CDR3 spans 16 residues. Germline-derived CDR1 and CDR2 are SGHAT and FQNNGV.

CDR3 protein: CASSSPPGLEAFF. The CDR3 coding sequence is TGTGCCAGCAGTTCGCCCCCCGGACTTGAAGCTTTCTTT. The chain employs TRBV2 and TRBJ1-1; no firm D call. With 5 bases removed from V and 7 bases from J, the gap between germline ends came to 14 bases. Germline-derived CDR1 and CDR2 are SNHLY and FYNNEI. The CDR3 covers 13 residues.

The chain uses TRBV10-3 and TRBJ1-2, with no clear D. Germline lookup yields CDR1 ENHRY and CDR2 SYGVKD. The ends were cut back, 5 bases at V and 1 base at J, with 5 bases in the middle. The CDR3 consists of 12 residues. The CDR3 DNA sequence: TGTGCCATCAGTACTGGTAACTATGGCTACACCTTC. Translation gives CAISTGNYGYTF.

This clone was recorded a few times. CDR3 DNA sequence: TGTGCCAGCAGGGGGTACGGACAGCTCAGCTACGAGCAGTACTTC. Translating it yields CASRGYGQLSYEQYF. This chain connects TRBV2 to TRBJ2-5, with D maybe TRBD1 (6 bases). The J call may not be correct, given that the DNA end is closer to TRBJ2-7. CDR3 size: 15 residues. Germline assignment: CDR1 SNHLY and CDR2 FYNNEI.

This chain connects TRBV9 to TRBJ1-1; 8 bases fit TRBD1. Germline-derived CDR1 and CDR2 are SGDLS and YYNGEE. The V and J ends lost 3 bases and 3 bases, in that order; junction bases with no gene match: 10. The CDR3 runs to 16 residues. CDR3 DNA sequence: TGTGCCAGCAGCGAGGACAGGGAGGGAGTCCACACTGAAGCTTTCTTT. It translates to CASSEDREGVHTEAFF.

The gene calls are TRBV7-2 and TRBJ1-1; 9 nucleotides align to TRBD1. Germline CDR1 is SGHTA and CDR2 is FQGNSA. Losses at the gene ends were 5 bases for V and 5 bases for J; bases not matched to a gene: 6. The CDR3 loop spans 14 amino acids. CDR3 DNA: TGTGCCAGCAGCAAGGACAGGGGAGGGACTGAAGCTTTCTTT. It is translated as CASSKDRGGTEAFF.

The V call is TRBV6-6, the J call TRBJ2-7, with D possibly matching TRBD1 (5 bases). CDR3 length: 15 amino acids. The germline gives CDR1 MNHNY, CDR2 SVGAGI (reference sequence). Trimming left V 6 bases short and J 0 bases short, with 15 bases between. This CDR3 reads CASSLRQSGSYEQYF. The DNA for the CDR3 is TGTGCCAGCAGCCTTCGACAGTCGGGCTCCTACGAGCAGTACTTC.

V is TRBV7-8 and J is TRBJ2-6; 8 nucleotides match TRBD1. J lost 2 bases, V lost 5 bases, and 8 bases had no gene match. The CDR3 totals 17 residues. Looked up from germline, CDR1 is SGHVS and CDR2 is FQNEAQ. In DNA, the CDR3 is TGTGCCAGCAGCCCAGCTTCAGGGGGCGCTGGGGCCAACGTCCTGACTTTC. Protein: CASSPASGGAGANVLTF. Based on the CDR3 plus reference TRBV7-8 and TRBJ2-6, the full variable domain is GAGVSQSPRYKVAKRGQDVALRCDPISGHVSLFWYQQALGQGPEFLTYFQNEAQLDKSGLPSDRFFAERPEGSVSTLKIQRTQQEDSAVYLCASSPASGGAGANVLTFGAGSRLTVL.

V and J are TRBV11-3 and TRBJ2-5; possible D gene TRBD2, 7 bases. V was shortened by 5 bases and J by 1 base, with 17 bases between the two germline ends. The CDR3 totals 16 residues. The germline V gene has CDR1 SGHNT and CDR2 YENEEA. The CDR3 sequence: CASSPPYGGAQETQYF. The CDR3 coding sequence is TGTGCCAGCAGCCCCCCGTATGGGGGGGCCCAAGAGACCCAGTACTTC.

Only a few counts were recorded for this clone. The genes are TRBV7-9 and TRBJ1-1; D might be TRBD1 (6 bases). V lost 5 bases to trimming and J lost 0 bases, with 13 bases between them. The CDR3 runs 15 residues. Germline V gene lookup returns CDR1 SEHNR and CDR2 FQNEAQ (reference sequence). The CDR3: CASSQLQGMNTEAFF. DNA of the CDR3: TGTGCCAGCAGCCAGCTACAGGGAATGAACACTGAAGCTTTCTTT.

This chain uses TRBV7-2 with TRBJ2-5; D is possibly TRBD1 (5 bases). CDR3 size: 12 residues. Trimming pared 2 bases from V and 5 bases from J, leaving 6 bases between. CDR1 and CDR2 from the germline V gene are SGHTA and FQGNSA. The CDR3 nucleotides read TGTGCCAGCAGCTTAAAGGGGGAGACCCAGTACTTC. It specifies CASSLKGETQYF. The full variable domain, completed using reference TRBV7-2 and TRBJ2-5, is GAGVSQSPSNKVTEKGKDVELRCDPISGHTALYWYRQSLGQGLEFLIYFQGNSAPDKSGLPSDRFSAERTGGSVSTLTIQRTQQEDSAVYLCASSLKGETQYFGPGTRLLVL.

This clone was found once. The chain couples TRBV19 to TRBJ1-4, with 9 nucleotides matching TRBD1. This CDR3 spans 15 amino acids. With V trimmed by 5 bases and J by 8 bases, 9 bases remained unmatched. Germline lookup yields CDR1 LNHDA and CDR2 SQIVND (reference sequence). The CDR3 nucleotides are TGTGCCAGTAGTCCCGACAGGGGGGGCGGCGAAAAACTGTTTTTT. Translating gives CASSPDRGGGEKLFF.

The CDR3 protein is CASSPSVQGDYGYTF. The CDR3 DNA follows: TGTGCCAGCTCGCCTTCCGTCCAGGGGGACTATGGCTACACCTTC. The chain uses TRBV18 and TRBJ1-2; 7 bases line up with TRBD1. Trimming removed 6 bases from V and 3 bases from J; junction bases left unmatched: 10. Germline CDR1 KGHSH, CDR2 LQKENI. The CDR3 consists of 15 residues.

There are a few counts of this clone. J is TRBJ2-5 and V is TRBV6-5; TRBD1 matches 9 bases. The assigned J gene may be wrong: the sequence end matches TRBJ2-7 better. Germline assignment: CDR1 MNHEY and CDR2 SVGAGI. This CDR3 contains 16 residues. CDR3 nucleotide sequence: TGTGCCAGCAGTTACTCCGTGGCGGGACAGGGTGACGAGCAGTACTTC. Translation: CASSYSVAGQGDEQYF.

The rearrangement links TRBV5-6 to TRBJ1-5; D is unclear. Germline loops: CDR1 SGHDT, CDR2 YYEEEE. The CDR3 extends over 15 amino acids. Trimming left V 4 bases short and J 1 base short, with 12 bases between. For the CDR3, the DNA is TGTGCCAGCAGCCGACTTGGCGGGAGCAATCAGCCCCAGCATTTT. This gives the protein CASSRLGGSNQPQHF.

This clone was recorded a few times. This rearrangement joins TRBV5-5 to TRBJ2-7, with D tentatively TRBD2 (5 bases). The germline V gene has CDR1 SGHKS and CDR2 YYEKEE (reference sequence). Trimming pared 1 base from V and 7 bases from J, leaving 18 bases between. This CDR3 is built from 15 residues. CDR3: CASSLTVRQGGEQYF. As DNA, the CDR3 is TGTGCCAGCAGCTTGACAGTCCGACAAGGCGGGGAGCAGTACTTC.

CDR3 DNA: TGTGCCAGCAGCTTATGGGGCCTAGCGGGAGGGCCCACCGGGGAGCTGTTTTTT. Translating gives CASSLWGLAGGPTGELFF. J is TRBJ2-2 and V is TRBV7-9, with 12 bases matching TRBD2. From germline, CDR1 is SEHNR and CDR2 FQNEAQ (reference sequence). J was trimmed by 4 bases and V by 2 bases; bases with no gene match: 8. CDR3 length: 18 residues.

The chain has TRBV6-5 and TRBJ1-3; D is unresolved. CDR3 length: 16 residues. Germline values: CDR1 MNHEY, CDR2 SVGAGI. With 2 bases removed from V and 0 bases from J, the gap between germline ends came to 11 bases. CDR3 in DNA: TGTGCCAGCAGTTACGGTGGGCCTTACTCTGGAAACACCATATATTTT. Protein product: CASSYGGPYSGNTIYF.

This chain connects TRBV19 to TRBJ1-2, with unresolved D. Germline CDR1 reads LNHDA; CDR2 reads SQIVND (reference sequence). Trimming cost V 6 bases and J 0 bases, with 8 bases left between them. The CDR3 extends over 13 amino acids. CDR3 bases: TGTGCCAGTAGCCAGGTGGCTAACTATGGCTACACCTTC. Translated, it gives CASSQVANYGYTF.

V usage is TRBV6-5 and J usage is TRBJ2-5, with 13 bases that match TRBD2. In germline, CDR1 is MNHEY, CDR2 SVGAGI. The CDR3 runs 16 residues. The V gene end was trimmed by 2 bases and the J gene end by 4 bases; junction bases not matched to a gene: 4. The CDR3 DNA is TGTGCCAGCAGTTACACTAGCGGGGGGGTTGGAGAGACCCAGTACTTC. Its protein is CASSYTSGGVGETQYF.

The V and J genes are TRBV27 and TRBJ2-5; D is unresolved. The V end lost 4 bases, the J end lost 2 bases, and 8 bases lay between the germline ends. This CDR3 spans 13 amino acids. Germline CDR1 MNHEY, CDR2 SMNVEV (reference sequence). The CDR3 region is CASSWSGQETQYF. The CDR3 DNA follows: TGTGCCAGCAGTTGGAGTGGGCAAGAGACCCAGTACTTC.

CDR3 in amino acids: CASSTLLAGAYNEQFF. Here the CDR3 DNA reads TGTGCCAGCTCCACATTACTAGCGGGGGCCTACAATGAGCAGTTCTTC. The chain joins TRBV9 to TRBJ2-1; TRBD2 agrees at 11 bases. Germline lookup yields CDR1 SGDLS and CDR2 YYNGEE. CDR3 length: 16 amino acids. The junction had 8 bases not matched to a gene; V was cut back by 7 bases and J by 2 bases.

The J gene is TRBJ1-4, the V gene TRBV6-5; TRBD1 might be the D (6 bases). In germline, CDR1 is MNHEY, CDR2 SVGAGI. The CDR3 totals 13 residues. The ends were cut back, 8 bases at V and 6 bases at J, with 13 bases in the middle. As DNA, the CDR3 is TGTGCCAGCCAGGGGTCCCAGGATGAAAAACTGTTTTTT. This sequence encodes CASQGSQDEKLFF.

This chain joins TRBV6-1 and TRBJ2-7, with D maybe TRBD2 (5 bases). Trimming took off 6 bases at V and 0 bases at J, with 9 bases between the two ends. There are 13 residues in the CDR3. In germline, CDR1 is MNHNS, CDR2 SASEGT. The CDR3 bases are TGTGCCAGCAGGAGGGAAAGCTCCTACGAGCAGTACTTC. This sequence encodes CASRRESSYEQYF.

The V and J genes are TRBV7-9 and TRBJ2-1; D may be TRBD1 (6 bases). The CDR3 is made up of 15 amino acids. Germline V lookup: CDR1 SEHNR, CDR2 FQNEAQ (reference sequence). V dropped 5 bases and J dropped 2 bases, with 13 bases sitting between them. CDR3 residues: CASSPGVGAYNEQFF. CDR3 sequence (DNA): TGTGCCAGCAGCCCAGGGGTCGGGGCCTACAATGAGCAGTTCTTC.